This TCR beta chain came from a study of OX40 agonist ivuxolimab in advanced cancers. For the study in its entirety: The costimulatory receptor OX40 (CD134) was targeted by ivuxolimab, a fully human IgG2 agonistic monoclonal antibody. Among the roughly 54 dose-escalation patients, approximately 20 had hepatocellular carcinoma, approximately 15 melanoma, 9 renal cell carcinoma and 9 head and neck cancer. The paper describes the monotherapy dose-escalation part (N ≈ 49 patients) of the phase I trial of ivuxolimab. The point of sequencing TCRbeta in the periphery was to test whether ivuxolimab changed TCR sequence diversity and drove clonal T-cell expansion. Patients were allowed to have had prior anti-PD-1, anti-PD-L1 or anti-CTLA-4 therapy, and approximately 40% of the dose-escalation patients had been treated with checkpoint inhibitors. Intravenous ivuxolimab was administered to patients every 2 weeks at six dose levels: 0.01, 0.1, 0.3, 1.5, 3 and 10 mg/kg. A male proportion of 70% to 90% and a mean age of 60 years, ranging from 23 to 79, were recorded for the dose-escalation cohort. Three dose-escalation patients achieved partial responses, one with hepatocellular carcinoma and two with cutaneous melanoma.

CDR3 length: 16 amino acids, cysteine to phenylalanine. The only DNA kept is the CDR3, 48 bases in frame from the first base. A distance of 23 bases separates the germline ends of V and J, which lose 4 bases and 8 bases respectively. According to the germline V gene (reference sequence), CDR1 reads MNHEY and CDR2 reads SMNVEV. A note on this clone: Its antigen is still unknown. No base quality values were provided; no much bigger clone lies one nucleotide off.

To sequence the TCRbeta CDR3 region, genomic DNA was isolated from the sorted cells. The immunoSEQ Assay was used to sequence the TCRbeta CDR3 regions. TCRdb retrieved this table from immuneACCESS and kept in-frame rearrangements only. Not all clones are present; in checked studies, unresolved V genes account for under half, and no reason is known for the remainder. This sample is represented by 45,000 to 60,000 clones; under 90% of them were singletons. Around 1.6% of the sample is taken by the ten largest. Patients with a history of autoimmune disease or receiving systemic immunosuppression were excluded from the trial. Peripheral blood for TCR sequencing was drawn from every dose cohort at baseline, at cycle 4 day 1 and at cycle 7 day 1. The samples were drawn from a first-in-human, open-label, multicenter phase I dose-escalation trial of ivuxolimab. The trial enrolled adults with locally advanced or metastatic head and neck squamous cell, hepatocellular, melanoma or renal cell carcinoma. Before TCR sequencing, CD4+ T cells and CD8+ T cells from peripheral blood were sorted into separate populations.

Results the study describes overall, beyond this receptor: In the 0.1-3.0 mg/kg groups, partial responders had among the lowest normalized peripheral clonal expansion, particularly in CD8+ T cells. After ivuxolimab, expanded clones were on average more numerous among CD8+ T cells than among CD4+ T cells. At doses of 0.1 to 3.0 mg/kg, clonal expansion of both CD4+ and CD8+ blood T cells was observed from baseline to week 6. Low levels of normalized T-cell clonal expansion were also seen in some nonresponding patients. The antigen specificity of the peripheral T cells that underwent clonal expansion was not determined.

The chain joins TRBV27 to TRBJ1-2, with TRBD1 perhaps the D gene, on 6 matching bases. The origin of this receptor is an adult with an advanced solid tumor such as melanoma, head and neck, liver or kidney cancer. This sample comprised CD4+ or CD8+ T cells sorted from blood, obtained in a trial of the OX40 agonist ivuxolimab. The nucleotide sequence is TGTGCCAGCAGTTCCGATTTGGTGAGGGGGTATTTGGGCTACACCTTC. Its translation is CASSSDLVRGYLGYTF.